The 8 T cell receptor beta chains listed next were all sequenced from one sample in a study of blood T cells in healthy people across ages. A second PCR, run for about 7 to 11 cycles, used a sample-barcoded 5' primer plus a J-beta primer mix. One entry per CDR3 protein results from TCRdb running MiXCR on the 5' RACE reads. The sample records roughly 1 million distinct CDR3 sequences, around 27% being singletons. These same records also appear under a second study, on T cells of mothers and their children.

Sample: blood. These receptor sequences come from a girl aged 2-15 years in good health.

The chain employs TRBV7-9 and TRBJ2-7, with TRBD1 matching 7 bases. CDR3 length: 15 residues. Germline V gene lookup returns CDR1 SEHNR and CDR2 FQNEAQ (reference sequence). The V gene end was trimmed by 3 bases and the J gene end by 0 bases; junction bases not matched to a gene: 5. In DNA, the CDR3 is TGTGCCAGCAGCTTCCGGGACAGTGCCTCCTACGAGCAGTACTTC. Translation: CASSFRDSASYEQYF. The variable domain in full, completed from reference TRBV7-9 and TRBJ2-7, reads DTGVSQNPRHKITKRGQNVTFRCDPISEHNRLYWYRQTLGQGPEFLTYFQNEAQLEKSRLLSDRFSAERPKGSFSTLEIQRTEQGDSAMYLCASSFRDSASYEQYFGPGTRLTVT.

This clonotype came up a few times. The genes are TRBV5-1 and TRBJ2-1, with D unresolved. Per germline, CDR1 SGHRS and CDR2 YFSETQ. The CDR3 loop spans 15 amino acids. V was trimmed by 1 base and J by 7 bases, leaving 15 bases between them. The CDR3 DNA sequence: TGCGCCAGCAGCTTGACAGCTGTGCGTCTAAATGAGCAGTTCTTC. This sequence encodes CASSLTAVRLNEQFF.

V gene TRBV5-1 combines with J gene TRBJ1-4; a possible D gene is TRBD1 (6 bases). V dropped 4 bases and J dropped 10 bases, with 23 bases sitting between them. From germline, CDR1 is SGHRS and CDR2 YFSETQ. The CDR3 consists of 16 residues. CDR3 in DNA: TGCGCCAGCAGCCTGACAGGCAGAATCTTGGACGGAAAACTGTTTTTT. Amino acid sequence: CASSLTGRILDGKLFF.

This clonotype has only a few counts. The CDR3 here is CASRDRGRYEQYF. The CDR3, as DNA: TGTGCCAGCAGGGACAGGGGGCGTTACGAGCAGTACTTC. V usage is TRBV27 and J usage is TRBJ2-7; 11 nucleotides line up with TRBD1. The CDR3 is 13 residues long. The germline CDR1 and CDR2 sequences are MNHEY and SMNVEV (reference sequence). Germline trimming cut 6 bases from V and 4 bases from J; bases unmatched to any gene: 2.

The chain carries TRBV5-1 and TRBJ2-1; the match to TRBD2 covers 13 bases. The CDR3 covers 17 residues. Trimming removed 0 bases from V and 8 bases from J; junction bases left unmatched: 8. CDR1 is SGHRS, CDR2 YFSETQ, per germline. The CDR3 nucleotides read TGCGCCAGCAGCTTGGGTGGACTAGCGGGAGAGGTCGATGAGCAGTTCTTC. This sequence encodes CASSLGGLAGEVDEQFF.

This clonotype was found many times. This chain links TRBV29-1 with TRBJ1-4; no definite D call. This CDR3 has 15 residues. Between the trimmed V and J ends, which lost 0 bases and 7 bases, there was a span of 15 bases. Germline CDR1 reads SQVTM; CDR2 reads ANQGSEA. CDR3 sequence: CSVEDHRAEAEKLFF. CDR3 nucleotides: TGCAGCGTTGAAGATCACCGGGCAGAGGCTGAAAAACTGTTTTTT.

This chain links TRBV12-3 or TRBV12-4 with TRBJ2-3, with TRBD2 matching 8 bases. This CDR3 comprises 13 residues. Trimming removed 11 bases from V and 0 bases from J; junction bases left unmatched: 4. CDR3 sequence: CAGGLASTDTQYF. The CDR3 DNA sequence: TGTGCCGGCGGACTAGCAAGCACAGATACGCAGTATTTT.

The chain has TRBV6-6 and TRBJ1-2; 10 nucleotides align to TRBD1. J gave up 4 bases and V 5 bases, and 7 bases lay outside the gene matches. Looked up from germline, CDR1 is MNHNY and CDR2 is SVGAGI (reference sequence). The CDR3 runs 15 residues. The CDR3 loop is CASSKPGQGSYGYTF. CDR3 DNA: TGTGCCAGCAGTAAACCGGGACAGGGGAGCTATGGCTACACCTTC.